Following are 10 T cell receptor beta chains from one sample sequenced in a study of cytomegalovirus exposure and HLA in healthy donors. Researchers ran the PCR with 60 Vbeta and 13 Jbeta primers. Clones were read by immunoSEQ multiplex PCR, and TCRdb kept only the in-frame ones, dropping some. The profile shows 75,000 to 90,000 clones, 55% to 65% of them singletons. The sequenced material came from PBMCs. The receptors derive from a woman between 40 and 50 years old in good health and CMV-seropositive.

This rearrangement joins TRBV5-4 to TRBJ2-3; D ambiguous. Germline CDR1 is SGHNT and CDR2 is YYREEE (reference sequence). V lost 4 bases and J lost 2, with 5 bases in between. The CDR3 totals 12 residues. This chain's CDR3 is CASSQDTDTQYF. In DNA form, the CDR3 reads TGTGCCAGCAGCCAGGACACAGATACGCAGTATTTT.

The chain couples TRBV4-3 to TRBJ1-2; 7 nucleotides match TRBD1. The germline V gene encodes CDR1 LGHNA and CDR2 YSLEER. The trim removed 1 base at V and 5 bases at J, leaving 10 bases unmatched. CDR3 length equals 16 residues. The CDR3 region is CASSQGTGGRAYGYTF. CDR3 DNA: TGCGCCAGCAGCCAAGGGACAGGAGGCAGGGCATATGGCTACACCTTC.

The chain links TRBV5-4 to TRBJ2-7, with 14 bases lining up with TRBD2. Per the germline V gene, CDR1 is SGHNT and CDR2 is YYREEE (reference sequence). Losses at the gene ends were 2 bases for V and 5 bases for J; bases not matched to a gene: 3. The CDR3 has 15 amino acids. CDR3 nucleotides: TGTGCCAGCAGCTTAAGACTAGCGGGAGGGGACGAGCAGTACTTC. Translating it yields CASSLRLAGGDEQYF.

This chain connects TRBV28 to TRBJ2-6; TRBD1 might be the D (6 bases). Germline CDR1 reads MDHEN; CDR2 reads SYDVKM. Deletions cut 7 bases from V and 0 bases from J, with 10 bases between. This CDR3 has 15 residues. The CDR3 nucleotides read TGTGCCAGCATCCAGGGGTCCTCTGGGGCCAACGTCCTGACTTTC. This codes for CASIQGSSGANVLTF.

This clone was counted once. This chain uses TRBV29-1 with TRBJ2-7; weak D call: TRBD1 (5 bases). The V end was cut by 0 bases, the J end by 3 bases, with 9 bases between. The CDR3 is 13 amino acids. CDR1 is SQVTM and CDR2 is ANQGSEA in the germline V gene. In DNA, the CDR3 is TGCAGCGTTGAAGAAGCGCAGGGCTACGAGCAGTACTTC. Protein: CSVEEAQGYEQYF.

This chain joins TRBV2 and TRBJ1-5, with TRBD1 matching over 11 bases. Germline loops: CDR1 SNHLY, CDR2 FYNNEI. The CDR3 extends over 14 amino acids. V was pared by 5 bases and J by 6 bases, with 3 bases of the junction left unmatched. CDR3 residues: CASSPGTGGQPQHF. The CDR3 DNA sequence: TGTGCCAGCAGTCCCGGGACAGGGGGTCAGCCCCAGCATTTT.

The rearrangement joins TRBV18 to TRBJ2-7, with 15 bases fitting TRBD2. The CDR3 totals 14 residues. Trimming took 3 bases from V and 6 from J; bases not matched to a gene: 0. Germline values: CDR1 KGHSH, CDR2 LQKENI. The CDR3 reads CASSPGLAGGEQYF. The CDR3 DNA is TGTGCCAGCTCACCGGGACTAGCGGGAGGCGAGCAGTACTTC.

The genes are TRBV11-2 and TRBJ1-4; 7 nucleotides match TRBD1. The CDR3 totals 17 residues. V lost 1 base, J lost 1 base, and 6 bases stayed unmatched. CDR1 SGHAT and CDR2 FQNNGV come from the germline V gene. CDR3 DNA: TGTGCCAGCAGCTTAGTGAGGGGGCAAGGAACTAATGAAAAACTGTTTTTT. Translating gives CASSLVRGQGTNEKLFF.

The CDR3 DNA sequence: TGTGCCAGCAGCGGCAGGAAGAGTGAAAAACTGTTTTTT. Its translation is CASSGRKSEKLFF. J is TRBJ1-4 and V is TRBV7-9; D unresolved. Between the trimmed V and J ends, which lost 5 bases and 7 bases, there was a span of 11 bases. Germline V gene lookup returns CDR1 SEHNR and CDR2 FQNEAQ (reference sequence). This CDR3 region has 13 residues.

This clone was recorded a few times. The J gene is TRBJ2-4, the V gene TRBV28; D is possibly TRBD2 (5 bases). Trimming cost V 3 bases and J 6 bases, with 18 bases left between them. The CDR3 loop spans 16 amino acids. CDR1 MDHEN and CDR2 SYDVKM come from the germline V gene. This chain's CDR3 is CASSLNPAGEGNIQYF. In DNA, the CDR3 is TGTGCCAGCAGTTTGAATCCCGCGGGCGAGGGAAACATTCAGTACTTC.